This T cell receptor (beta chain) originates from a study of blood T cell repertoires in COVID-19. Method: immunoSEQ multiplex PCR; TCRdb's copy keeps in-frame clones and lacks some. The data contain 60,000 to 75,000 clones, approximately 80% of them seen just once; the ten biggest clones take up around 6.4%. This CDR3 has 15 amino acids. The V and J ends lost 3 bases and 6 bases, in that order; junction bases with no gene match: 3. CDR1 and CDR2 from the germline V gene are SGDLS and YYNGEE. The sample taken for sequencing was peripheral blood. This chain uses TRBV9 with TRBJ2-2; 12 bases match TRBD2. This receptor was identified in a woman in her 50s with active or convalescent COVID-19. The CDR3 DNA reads TGTGCCAGCAGCGGGACTAGCGGGAATCCCGGGGAGCTGTTTTTT. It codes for CASSGTSGNPGELFF. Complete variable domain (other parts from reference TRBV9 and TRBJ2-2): DSGVTQTPKHLITATGQRVTLRCSPRSGDLSVYWYQQSLDQGLQFLIQYYNGEERAKGNILERFSAQQFPDLHSELNLSSLELGDSALYFCASSGTSGNPGELFFGEGSRLTVL.